These T cell receptor beta chains were read from a single sample in a study of glioma-infiltrating T cells. MiXCR, run by TCRdb on the multiplex PCR reads, gives a single entry per CDR3 protein. The sample has 100,000 to 150,000 distinct CDR3 sequences; roughly 25% are singletons. Source material: glioma tissue, nonneoplastic brain tissue, or PBMCs (not recorded which). Source of these receptors: a human donor with low-grade glioma or glioblastoma, undergoing nonglioma brain surgery, or in good health (not recorded which). CDR3s include the opening cysteine and the closing phenylalanine or tryptophan. D genes are given only for firm matches. For some rows the clone size is stated as once, few or many, or as a class when expanded; others skip it.

D gene	V gene	clone size	J gene	CDR3 DNA	CDR3 protein
.	TRBV7-8	many	TRBJ2-7	TGTGCCAGCAGCGTTAGGGGGAACGAGCAGTACTTC	CASSVRGNEQYF
.	TRBV7-2	many	TRBJ2-7	TGTGCCAGCAGCCACCCGGGACTGAGCTCCTACGAGCAGTACTTC	CASSHPGLSSYEQYF
TRBD2	TRBV6-1	many	TRBJ2-1	TGTGCCAGCAGAAGGACTAGCGCTGACAATGAGCAGTTCTTC	CASRRTSADNEQFF
.	TRBV12-3/TRBV12-4	few	TRBJ2-5	TGTGCCAGCAGTTTGAACTACCAAGAGACCCAGTACTTC	CASSLNYQETQYF
TRBD2	TRBV4-1	.	TRBJ2-1	TGCGCAAGCAGCCAAGATACCGGGGGGGCTGAGTTGGGTGAGCAGTTCTTC	CASSQDTGGAELGEQFF
TRBD1	TRBV20-1	many	TRBJ2-5	TGCAGTGCTCAGTCCCCGGGACAGGGGTCCGGGGAGACCCAGTACTTC	CSAQSPGQGSGETQYF
.	TRBV7-2	many	TRBJ1-2	TGTGCCAGCAGCTCAGGGGTCCAGGGCTACCCTAACTATGGCTACACCTTC	CASSSGVQGYPNYGYTF
.	TRBV12-3/TRBV12-4	many	TRBJ2-5	TGTGCCAGCAGTCGTCACGGTGGGGGCTCGGAGACCCAGTACTTC	CASSRHGGGSETQYF
TRBD1	TRBV15	many	TRBJ2-3	TGTGCCACCAGCAGAGAAAAGGGACAGGGGATTTGGGATACGCAGTATTTT	CATSREKGQGIWDTQYF
.	TRBV7-2	many	TRBJ1-1	TGTGCCAGCAGCTCACCACAAGGAAGACGGACGGGTGATGCTGAAGCTTTCTTT	CASSSPQGRRTGDAEAFF
.	TRBV9	.	TRBJ1-1	TGTGCCAGCAGCGTAGCCGGGACAACTACTGAAGCTTTCTTT	CASSVAGTTTEAFF
.	TRBV12-3/TRBV12-4	.	TRBJ2-1	TGTGCCAGCAGTCACATCGTGGGGGAGCAGTTCTTC	CASSHIVGEQFF
.	TRBV25-1	many	TRBJ1-2	TGTGCCAGCAGTGAAGGGGGGGGCAGGGGCTACACCTTC	CASSEGGGRGYTF